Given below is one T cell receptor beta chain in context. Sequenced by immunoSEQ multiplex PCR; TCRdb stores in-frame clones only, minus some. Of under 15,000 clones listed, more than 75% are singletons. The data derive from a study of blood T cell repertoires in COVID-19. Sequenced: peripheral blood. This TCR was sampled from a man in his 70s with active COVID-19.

The CDR3 DNA reads TGTGCCAGCAGCCCGCAGGGGGTAGAGACCCAGTACTTC. This encodes CASSPQGVETQYF. J is TRBJ2-5 and V is TRBV3-1 (or the pseudogene TRBV3-2); 7 bases are shared with TRBD1. Germline CDR1 is LGHDT and CDR2 is YNNKEL (reference sequence). Trimming cost V 4 bases and J 4 bases; bases outside gene matches: 3. The CDR3 spans 13 residues.